The text below deals with one TCR beta chain. This sample is drawn from a study of blood T cell repertoires in COVID-19. Looking at the study overall: Acute and convalescent COVID-19 samples came from the United States, Italy and Spain.

Original data processing: Reference gene primer amplification gave estimated nucleated cell counts. Sequenced by immunoSEQ multiplex PCR; TCRdb stores in-frame clones only, minus some. V and J calls and clone size come straight from that table; D and trimming were deduced from the DNA. The top ten hold roughly 2.7% of the sample, which has around 230,000 clones, 88% seen once. The CDR3 runs to 15 residues. The junction had 5 bases not matched to a gene; V was cut back by 0 bases and J by 5 bases. The germline V gene encodes CDR1 MNHEY and CDR2 SMNVEV (reference sequence). Individuals drawn from approximately 26 US areas were roughly 18 to 95 years old.

The origin of this receptor is a woman younger than 45 who had recovered from COVID-19. The rearrangement joins TRBV27 to TRBJ2-5; 8 nucleotides match TRBD1. Sequencing was done on a sample of PBMCs or T cells enriched from blood (not recorded which). The CDR3 DNA is TGTGCCAGCAGTTTATCGCAGGGGGCGCTTGAGACCCAGTACTTC. Its protein is CASSLSQGALETQYF.